These 8 T cell receptor beta chains share one sample of origin, sequenced in a study of HIV-infected patients and healthy controls. Follow-up blood was drawn about 14 weeks, roughly three months, after antiretroviral therapy began. All unsorted peripheral T cells were captured because whole blood was used without fractionation. cDNA was made from 400 to 500 ng RNA using alpha and beta constant primers. Using multiplexing indices, alpha and beta chain libraries were generated apart by chain-specific third strand synthesis. One entry per CDR3 protein, called by TCRdb with MiXCR from the 5' RACE reads. The data hold over 8,000 distinct CDR3 sequences, with over 5% observed a single time. The material was blood, obtained during antiretroviral therapy. All receptors derive from an adult with HIV infection. The donor label of this sample is uncertain.

Many counts were recorded for this clonotype. V and J are TRBV12-3 or TRBV12-4 and TRBJ2-5; 8 bases are shared with TRBD2. This CDR3 spans 17 amino acids. V lost 11 bases and J lost 3; bases outside the gene matches: 20. The CDR3 loop is CAVQSGLGLEGEETQYF. The CDR3 bases are TGTGCCGTCCAATCGGGCTTGGGACTAGAAGGAGAAGAGACCCAGTACTTC.

This clonotype was counted only a few times. The rearrangement uses TRBV29-1 and TRBJ2-5; D call uncertain. Trimming took off 8 bases at V and 5 bases at J, with 15 bases between the two ends. Germline CDR1 reads SQVTM; CDR2 reads ANQGSEA. CDR3 size: 12 residues. CDR3 nucleotide sequence: TGCAGCCTTGGGCCCGCTCAGGAGACCCAGTACTTC. This encodes CSLGPAQETQYF.

The chain recombines TRBV7-6 with TRBJ2-3; 7 bases are a match to TRBD1. The length of the CDR3 is 16 residues. CDR1 is SGHVS and CDR2 is FNYEAQ in the germline V gene. V trimming: 5 bases; J trimming: 0 bases; junction bases outside the gene matches: 8. The CDR3 is CASSPQGVTSTDTQYF. CDR3 DNA sequence: TGTGCCAGCAGCCCTCAGGGGGTTACTAGCACAGATACGCAGTATTTT.

The table lists this clonotype with many counts. The J gene is TRBJ2-7, the V gene TRBV6-2 or TRBV6-3, with D possibly being TRBD2 (6 bases). The germline V gene encodes CDR1 MNHEY and CDR2 SVGEGT. This CDR3 spans 14 amino acids. The V end lost 2 bases, the J end lost 2 bases, and 10 bases lay between the germline ends. In DNA, the CDR3 is TGTGCCAGCAGTTACCGGGGAGGTCCCTACGAGCAGTACTTC. Encoded protein: CASSYRGGPYEQYF.

This clonotype has a count of ten or more. The chain combines TRBV30 with TRBJ2-5, with D perhaps matching TRBD2 (6 bases). V shed 1 base and J shed 5 bases, with 11 bases lying between them. CDR3 size: 13 residues. Looked up from germline, CDR1 is GTSNPN and CDR2 is SVGIG (reference sequence). CDR3 sequence: CAWSAGVIETQYF. The CDR3 DNA follows: TGTGCCTGGAGTGCGGGGGTGATTGAGACCCAGTACTTC.

In its sample, this clonotype was seen many times. This sequence joins TRBV5-6 and TRBJ1-1; D not certain. Germline CDR1 and CDR2: SGHDT and YYEEEE. V shed 4 bases and J shed 0 bases, with 10 bases lying between them. CDR3 size: 14 residues. DNA for the CDR3: TGTGCCAGCAGCCGCGGGTCCCTGAACACTGAAGCTTTCTTT. Translated, it gives CASSRGSLNTEAFF. The variable domain in full, with the rest retrieved from reference TRBV5-6 and TRBJ1-1, is DAGVTQSPTHLIKTRGQQVTLRCSPKSGHDTVSWYQQALGQGPQFIFQYYEEEERQRGNFPDRFSGHQFPNYSSELNVNALLLGDSALYLCASSRGSLNTEAFFGQGTRLTVV.

This clonotype counts as medium-sized. The rearrangement uses TRBV6-5 and TRBJ2-6, with 12 bases fitting TRBD1. Germline V gives CDR1 MNHEY, CDR2 SVGAGI. CDR3 size: 16 residues. Losses at the gene ends were 6 bases for V and 2 bases for J; bases not matched to a gene: 2. CDR3 region: CASRGQGATGANVLTF. The CDR3 DNA sequence: TGTGCCAGCAGGGGACAGGGGGCCACTGGGGCCAACGTCCTGACTTTC.

This clonotype was picked up many times. This sequence joins TRBV19 and TRBJ2-7; weak D call: TRBD1 (6 bases). Trimming took off 4 bases at V and 5 bases at J, with 12 bases between the two ends. CDR1 and CDR2 from the germline V gene are LNHDA and SQIVND (reference sequence). This CDR3 contains 13 residues. The CDR3 loop is CASSTTGLDEQYF. The CDR3 DNA reads TGTGCCAGTAGTACTACAGGGTTGGACGAGCAGTACTTC.